The 17 T cell receptor beta chains presented below share a single source sample, sequenced in a study of T cells in Graves' hyperthyroidism and ophthalmopathy (dated by TCRdb to about 2019). Library preparation employed multiplex PCR. Sequencing instrument: Illumina HiSeq 2000. TCR beta CDR3 regions were amplified from RNA transcripts. The first round of RT-PCR for the TCR CDR3 was performed with the HTBI primer set and the Qiagen OneStep RT-PCR kit. TCRdb took the public reads, trimmed them with fastp at Q25, ran MiXCR for clone calling and kept in-frame beta chains. Rows merge per CDR3 protein into single entries with the most common DNA and genes. Here the sample has about 690,000 distinct CDR3 sequences; approximately 15% occur a single time. Together, the top ten hold roughly a sixth of the sample. Material: blood. These receptors were taken from a man aged 50 or older with Graves' hyperthyroidism.

The gene calls are TRBV7-9 and TRBJ2-7, with a weak D call TRBD1 (5 bases). Per germline, CDR1 SEHNR and CDR2 FQNEAQ (reference sequence). The CDR3 loop spans 14 amino acids. V was shortened by 6 bases and J by 2 bases, with 14 bases between the two germline ends. CDR3 coding DNA: TGTGCCAGCAGTCCAATGGGGCGAACCTACGAGCAGTACTTC. It codes for CASSPMGRTYEQYF.

The CDR3 sequence: CASSEAGKPSTDTQYF. CDR3 nucleotide sequence: TGCGCCAGCAGTGAGGCGGGCAAGCCTAGCACAGATACGCAGTATTTT. J is TRBJ2-3 and V is TRBV10-2, with a weak D call TRBD2 (5 bases). The CDR3 is 16 amino acids. V was pared by 2 bases and J by 0 bases, with 12 bases between. Germline V gives CDR1 WSHSY, CDR2 SAAADI.

This clonotype was detected many times. This rearrangement joins TRBV27 to TRBJ2-6; the D is unclear. The V gene lost 3 bases and the J gene lost 0 bases, with 6 bases spanning the gap. The germline gives CDR1 MNHEY, CDR2 SMNVEV (reference sequence). The CDR3 totals 15 residues. CDR3: CASSFQFSGANVLTF. CDR3 sequence (DNA): TGTGCCAGCAGTTTCCAGTTCTCTGGGGCCAACGTCCTGACTTTC.

This clonotype was seen at least ten times. The gene calls are TRBV28 and TRBJ1-1, with a tentative D call TRBD1 (5 bases). Trimming removed 4 bases at V and 5 bases at J, with 23 bases between. The CDR3 runs 17 residues. CDR1 and CDR2 from the germline V gene are MDHEN and SYDVKM. This CDR3 is CASSSTSGGTGGTEAFF. DNA for the CDR3: TGTGCCAGCAGTTCCACCTCTGGGGGGACTGGGGGGACTGAAGCTTTCTTT.

Only a few counts were recorded for this clonotype. V and J are TRBV28 and TRBJ1-3; the D gene is possibly TRBD1 (6 bases). With 3 bases removed from V and 3 bases from J, the gap between germline ends came to 12 bases. There are 15 residues in the CDR3. Germline V gene data show CDR1 as MDHEN and CDR2 as SYDVKM. CDR3 residues: CASSLGGAFGNTIYF. CDR3 sequence (DNA): TGTGCCAGCAGTTTGGGGGGGGCATTTGGAAACACCATATATTTT.

This clonotype was counted at least ten times. The J gene is TRBJ1-1, the V gene TRBV6-1; D is undetermined. CDR1 is MNHNS, CDR2 SASEGT, per germline. The CDR3 has 14 amino acids. V was pared by 5 bases and J by 0 bases, with 10 bases between. Here the CDR3 DNA reads TGTGCCAGCAGTAAACGACGGGTGAACACTGAAGCTTTCTTT. It yields the protein CASSKRRVNTEAFF.

The chain uses TRBV2 and TRBJ1-5; D is perhaps TRBD1 (6 bases). The V and J ends lost 2 bases and 7 bases respectively, with 12 bases between them. This CDR3 has 14 residues. Germline loops: CDR1 SNHLY, CDR2 FYNNEI. CDR3 in amino acids: CASSELGGSQPQHF. The DNA of the CDR3 is TGTGCCAGCAGTGAATTGGGGGGCTCGCAGCCCCAGCATTTT.

This clonotype was found many times. This sequence joins TRBV11-2 and TRBJ2-2, with TRBD1 identical over 11 bases. With 1 base clipped from V and 7 bases from J, the junction kept 5 bases outside the gene matches. Germline CDR1 reads SGHAT; CDR2 reads FQNNGV. This CDR3 is 16 amino acids long. The CDR3, as DNA: TGTGCCAGCAGCTTAGGGAGGACAGGGGGCAACGGGGAGCTGTTTTTT. It specifies CASSLGRTGGNGELFF.

This clonotype was picked up many times. V usage is TRBV7-9 and J usage is TRBJ2-1; TRBD1 matches at 8 bases. V shed 2 bases and J 8 bases; nucleotides not matched to a gene: 5. This CDR3 contains 14 residues. Per the germline V gene, CDR1 is SEHNR and CDR2 is FQNEAQ (reference sequence). In DNA, the CDR3 is TGTGCCAGCAGCTTATGGACAGGGCAGGATGAGCAGTTCTTC. Protein sequence: CASSLWTGQDEQFF.

This clonotype was found a few times. The J gene is TRBJ2-1, the V gene TRBV7-9, with TRBD2 matching over 13 bases. The germline CDR1 and CDR2 sequences are SEHNR and FQNEAQ (reference sequence). Losses at the gene ends were 6 bases for V and 4 bases for J; bases not matched to a gene: 6. This CDR3 contains 16 residues. CDR3: CASSSGTSGNYNEQFF. In nucleotides, the CDR3 is TGTGCCAGCAGTTCCGGGACTAGCGGGAATTACAATGAGCAGTTCTTC.

The genes are TRBV7-9 and TRBJ2-5; no clear D. Trimming cost V 5 bases and J 2 bases, with 12 bases left between them. Germline V gene sequence: CDR1 SEHNR, CDR2 FQNEAQ (reference sequence). The CDR3 runs 14 residues. CDR3 sequence reads: CASSRTEYQETQYF. The CDR3, as DNA: TGTGCCAGCAGCCGGACCGAATATCAAGAGACCCAGTACTTC.

This chain connects TRBV30 to TRBJ1-1, with D unresolved. Germline-derived CDR1 and CDR2 are GTSNPN and SVGIG (reference sequence). Trimming removed 6 bases at V and 6 bases at J, with 14 bases between. The CDR3 spans 12 residues. The CDR3 sequence is CACSNGEPEAFF. CDR3 DNA sequence: TGTGCCTGTTCTAATGGAGAGCCTGAAGCTTTCTTT.

The chain has TRBV12-3 or TRBV12-4 and TRBJ1-1, with 10 bases aligning to TRBD1. The CDR3 is made up of 18 amino acids. V dropped 6 bases and J dropped 0; count of bases not matched to a gene: 13. In DNA, the CDR3 is TGTGCCAGCAGCGTCCCGGGACAGGGGTTTACCATGAACACTGAAGCTTTCTTT. Amino acid sequence: CASSVPGQGFTMNTEAFF.

V is TRBV29-1 and J is TRBJ2-1; 7 nucleotides agree with TRBD2. With V trimmed by 4 bases and J by 7 bases, 10 bases remained unmatched. The germline V gene encodes CDR1 SQVTM and CDR2 ANQGSEA. This CDR3 is 14 amino acids long. The CDR3 here is CSVVRAGLRNEQFF. The CDR3 nucleotides are TGCAGCGTTGTTCGAGCGGGGTTAAGGAATGAGCAGTTCTTC.

V usage is TRBV10-2 and J usage is TRBJ2-1; weak D call: TRBD2 (5 bases). V was pared by 8 bases and J by 4 bases, with 12 bases between. Germline lookup yields CDR1 WSHSY and CDR2 SAAADI. The CDR3 length is 13 residues. For the CDR3, the DNA is TGCGCCAGCCGTCCGGTAGCGTACAATGAGCAGTTCTTC. It specifies CASRPVAYNEQFF.

The V and J genes are TRBV5-1 and TRBJ2-1, with D uncertain. This CDR3 is 13 amino acids long. Germline V lookup: CDR1 SGHRS, CDR2 YFSETQ. Trimming pared 4 bases from V and 4 bases from J, leaving 9 bases between. The CDR3 protein is CASSVTEYNEQFF. As DNA, the CDR3 is TGCGCCAGCAGCGTAACAGAGTACAATGAGCAGTTCTTC.

This clonotype was seen many times. The rearrangement links TRBV20-1 to TRBJ1-5, with D possibly matching TRBD1 (5 bases). Germline loops: CDR1 DFQATT, CDR2 SNEGSKA (reference sequence). V shed 5 bases and J shed 5 bases, with 16 bases lying between them. This CDR3 spans 14 amino acids. DNA for the CDR3: TGCAGTGCTGGGACCACCTTAAGATATCAGCCCCAGCATTTT. Translation gives CSAGTTLRYQPQHF.